A single T cell receptor beta chain is shown here with its context. This record comes from a study of blood T cell repertoires in COVID-19. Overall study: Material from acute and convalescent COVID-19 was sourced from the United States, Italy and Spain. From T cells, B-cell-depleted T cells, or PBMCs came the material, which was cDNA or gDNA.

The Seattle patients, enrolled during active infection, were followed longitudinally. Trimming at V came to 5 bases and at J to 7 bases, leaving 7 bases not matched to a gene. There are 15 residues in the CDR3. The germline V gene encodes CDR1 SEHNR and CDR2 FQNEAQ (reference sequence). In the authors' workflow: Amplification with reference gene primers provided the estimates of nucleated cell counts. Using immunoSEQ multiplex PCR, the repertoire was profiled, and TCRdb retains in-frame clones only, with some absent. V and J calls plus clone size are reproduced from that table; the DNA served to infer D and trimming. The sample shows just over 300,000 clones, 85% to 90% of them seen only once.

The sequencing sample was made of peripheral blood. This sequence joins TRBV7-9 and TRBJ2-1; 11 nucleotides align to TRBD2. The TCR comes from a woman younger than 45 with COVID-19, enrolled during active disease. The CDR3 DNA sequence: TGTGCCAGCAGCCAGGGACTAGCGGTAATAAATGAGCAGTTCTTC. Residues: CASSQGLAVINEQFF.